Presented here are 29 T cell receptor beta chains from one specimen sequenced in a study of shared clonotypes between healthy human individuals. The data were produced by immunoSEQ multiplex PCR, yet TCRdb's version contains in-frame clones alone and is incomplete. The repertoire holds over 2 million clones, with 92% as singletons. The source material was naive CD4+ T cells from PBMCs. Specified subset: CD45RA+ positively selected. These receptors came from a man in his late teens or twenties in good health. Some clones in this sample may be carry-over from other donors' samples.

Concerning this clone itself: This specimen includes other DNA sequences encoding the same CDR3. This sequence joins TRBV27 and TRBJ2-7; 7 bases line up with TRBD1. There are 14 residues in the CDR3. V lost 5 bases, J lost 0 bases, and 4 bases stayed unmatched. CDR1 and CDR2 (germline): MNHEY, SMNVEV (reference sequence). CDR3 region: CASSLTGDSYEQYF. The CDR3 DNA sequence: TGTGCCAGCAGTCTCACAGGGGACTCCTACGAGCAGTACTTC.

To note about this clone: In the same sample, other DNA sequences code for this CDR3. The chain joins TRBV30 to TRBJ1-5; perhaps TRBD1 as D (5 bases). V was trimmed by 0 bases and J by 5 bases, leaving 8 bases between them. The CDR3 is 13 residues long. From germline, CDR1 is GTSNPN and CDR2 SVGIG (reference sequence). CDR3 sequence (DNA): TGTGCCTGGAGTGTACGGGGGGATCAGCCCCAGCATTTT. This gives the protein CAWSVRGDQPQHF.

The chain recombines TRBV28 with TRBJ2-6; D is uncertain. V lost 2 bases and J 3 bases, leaving 11 bases between the germline ends. The germline V gene encodes CDR1 MDHEN and CDR2 SYDVKM. The CDR3 length is 16 residues. The CDR3 bases are TGTGCCAGCAGTTTAGGTTCGAGTGGTGGGGCCAACGTCCTGACTTTC. Translation: CASSLGSSGGANVLTF.

This clone was seen a few times. The chain couples TRBV10-3 to TRBJ2-1; 8 nucleotides agree with TRBD2. The CDR3 runs 15 residues. Germline loops: CDR1 ENHRY, CDR2 SYGVKD. The trim removed 7 bases at V and 2 bases at J, leaving 7 bases unmatched. The CDR3 protein is CAITGSGNTYNEQFF. In DNA, the CDR3 is TGTGCCATCACGGGTAGCGGGAACACCTACAATGAGCAGTTCTTC.

The chain has TRBV9 and TRBJ1-4; D is unclear. The CDR3 has 15 amino acids. The germline V gene encodes CDR1 SGDLS and CDR2 YYNGEE. V gave up 1 base and J gave up 5 bases, with 12 bases separating them. Here the CDR3 reads CASSVTPRANEKLFF. The CDR3 DNA is TGTGCCAGCAGCGTAACCCCCCGGGCAAATGAAAAACTGTTTTTT.

The rearrangement links TRBV2 to TRBJ2-1; 7 bases agree with TRBD1. This CDR3 has 14 residues. CDR1 and CDR2 (germline): SNHLY, FYNNEI. CDR3 DNA: TGTGCTGGATCCCGACAGGGCACCCACAATGAGCAGTTCTTC. This translates into CAGSRQGTHNEQFF.

V gene TRBV5-4 combines with J gene TRBJ1-2; 9 positions agree with TRBD1. The germline V gene encodes CDR1 SGHNT and CDR2 YYREEE (reference sequence). This CDR3 has 14 residues. Unmatched junction bases numbered 8, after V lost 4 bases and J lost 7 bases. CDR3: CASSSIQGAGGYTF. The CDR3 DNA is TGTGCCAGCAGCAGCATACAGGGGGCGGGTGGCTACACCTTC.

The chain is built from TRBV5-6 and TRBJ2-1, with TRBD2 matching 10 bases. Trimming cost V 4 bases and J 9 bases; bases outside gene matches: 13. This CDR3 comprises 16 residues. The germline CDR1 and CDR2 sequences are SGHDT and YYEEEE. In DNA, the CDR3 is TGTGCCAGCAGCCCGAGCCTAGCGGGAGTTTTGGTTGAGCAGTTCTTC. Protein sequence: CASSPSLAGVLVEQFF.

The chain combines TRBV4-2 with TRBJ2-1; the D is unclear. CDR1 LGHNA and CDR2 YNFKEQ come from the germline V gene. V was clipped by 4 bases and J by 2 bases, with 21 bases between them. The CDR3 totals 18 residues. CDR3 region: CASSRAASGFSTYNEQFF. The CDR3 DNA reads TGTGCCAGCAGCCGAGCTGCGTCCGGGTTCAGTACCTACAATGAGCAGTTCTTC.

This clone was seen more than once but under ten times. The CDR3: CASSFRVDTEAFF. CDR3 sequence (DNA): TGTGCCAGCAGCTTCAGGGTGGACACTGAAGCTTTCTTT. The chain is built from TRBV11-1 and TRBJ1-1; TRBD1 is a possible D gene (5 bases). Trimming took off 3 bases at V and 3 bases at J, with 8 bases between the two ends. CDR1 and CDR2 from the germline V gene are SGHAT and FQDESV (reference sequence). The CDR3 runs to 13 residues.

The J gene is TRBJ2-7, the V gene TRBV2; possibly TRBD2 for D (6 bases). The germline CDR1 and CDR2 sequences are SNHLY and FYNNEI. With 4 bases removed from V and 3 bases from J, the gap between germline ends came to 10 bases. CDR3 length equals 13 residues. The CDR3 nucleotides read TGTGCCAGCAGTGCGAGGGAGGACTACGAGCAGTACTTC. Translating gives CASSAREDYEQYF. The entire variable domain, with the rest obtained from reference TRBV2 and TRBJ2-7, is as follows: EPEVTQTPSHQVTQMGQEVILRCVPISNHLYFYWYRQILGQKVEFLVSFYNNEISEKSEIFDDQFSVERPDGSNFTLKIRSTKLEDSAMYFCASSAREDYEQYFGPGTRLTVT.

DNA for the CDR3: TGTGCCAGCAGGGGCACGGCCTACGAGCAGTACTTC. It encodes CASRGTAYEQYF. The chain couples TRBV25-1 to TRBJ2-7, with no clear D. The CDR3 sequence is 12 residues long. Between the trimmed V and J ends, which lost 6 bases and 2 bases, there was a span of 8 bases. Per the germline V gene, CDR1 is MGHDK and CDR2 is SYGVNS.

The chain couples TRBV15 to TRBJ2-3, with D maybe TRBD1 (8 bases). The V end was cut by 4 bases, the J end by 11 bases, with 22 bases between. The germline gives CDR1 LNHNV, CDR2 YYDKDF (reference sequence). There are 15 residues in the CDR3. The DNA for the CDR3 is TGTGCCACCAGCACCCGGGACAGGTCCCCGGGGGGGCAGTATTTT. It codes for CATSTRDRSPGGQYF.

This clone was detected a few times. V usage is TRBV2 and J usage is TRBJ2-4; a weak D match, TRBD2 (7 bases). There are 13 residues in the CDR3. Trimming left V 5 bases short and J 7 bases short, with 12 bases between. Germline CDR1 is SNHLY and CDR2 is FYNNEI. The CDR3 region has the DNA TGTGCCAGCAGTCAACAGGGAGGGAACATTCAGTACTTC. As protein: CASSQQGGNIQYF.

V usage is TRBV10-1 and J usage is TRBJ2-3; 13 nucleotides line up with TRBD2. Looked up from germline, CDR1 is WNHNN and CDR2 is SYGVQD (reference sequence). The CDR3 spans 17 residues. V was pared by 2 bases and J by 3 bases, with 5 bases of the junction left unmatched. The CDR3 here is CASSELGLAGRTDTQYF. The CDR3 DNA reads as TGCGCCAGCAGTGAGCTGGGACTAGCGGGACGTACAGATACGCAGTATTTT.

In nucleotides, the CDR3 is TGCGCCAGCACGCCAAGACGGGGTGCAACAGATACGCAGTATTTT. Translated: CASTPRRGATDTQYF. The V call is TRBV4-1, the J call TRBJ2-3, with D possibly TRBD2 on 5 matching bases. The germline gives CDR1 MGHRA, CDR2 YSYEKL. CDR3 length: 15 amino acids. Trimming removed 7 bases at V and 3 bases at J, with 17 bases between.

This rearrangement joins TRBV19 to TRBJ1-2; D gene ambiguous. V gave up 5 bases and J gave up 4 bases, with 14 bases separating them. CDR3 length: 14 amino acids. CDR1 LNHDA and CDR2 SQIVND come from the germline V gene (reference sequence). The CDR3 region is CASSPAGRAYGYTF. The CDR3 DNA is TGTGCCAGTAGTCCGGCCGGGAGAGCCTATGGCTACACCTTC.

The chain has TRBV28 and TRBJ1-4; a weak D match, TRBD1 (5 bases). Germline CDR1 MDHEN, CDR2 SYDVKM. This CDR3 has 13 amino acids. Trimming left V 3 bases short and J 8 bases short, with 10 bases between. This CDR3 reads CASSFRGREKLFF. The CDR3 coding sequence is TGTGCCAGCAGTTTCCGGGGGAGGGAAAAACTGTTTTTT.

The genes are TRBV4-1 and TRBJ2-7; no clear D gene. The CDR3 covers 12 residues. Per the germline V gene, CDR1 is MGHRA and CDR2 is YSYEKL. V dropped 11 bases and J dropped 6 bases, with 17 bases sitting between them. CDR3 bases: TGCGCCTGCACCATCAGGTTTGGCGAGCAGTACTTC. It codes for CACTIRFGEQYF.

The chain has TRBV7-3 and TRBJ2-1; TRBD2 matches at 8 bases. This CDR3 comprises 14 residues. Trimming at V came to 3 bases and at J to 4 bases, leaving 2 bases not matched to a gene. Germline-derived CDR1 and CDR2 are SGHTA and FQGTGA. In DNA form, the CDR3 reads TGTGCCAGCAGCTTTGTAGCGGGGTACAATGAGCAGTTCTTC. This gives the protein CASSFVAGYNEQFF.

The V and J genes are TRBV18 and TRBJ2-2; 8 positions match TRBD1. Germline values: CDR1 KGHSH, CDR2 LQKENI. Germline trimming cut 8 bases from V and 1 base from J; bases unmatched to any gene: 9. This CDR3 has 16 amino acids. CDR3 in amino acids: CASALLQGGNTGELFF. Here the CDR3 DNA reads TGTGCCAGCGCCCTACTACAGGGGGGGAACACCGGGGAGCTGTTTTTT. Together with reference TRBV18 and TRBJ2-2, the CDR3 gives the full variable domain: NAGVMQNPRHLVRRRGQEARLRCSPMKGHSHVYWYRQLPEEGLKFMVYLQKENIIDESGMPKERFSAEFPKEGPSILRIQQVVRGDSAAYFCASALLQGGNTGELFFGEGSRLTVL.

The rearrangement joins TRBV29-1 to TRBJ2-7, with D maybe TRBD2 (6 bases). Germline lookup yields CDR1 SQVTM and CDR2 ANQGSEA. Between the trimmed V and J ends, which lost 4 bases and 6 bases, there was a span of 19 bases. The CDR3 is 14 residues long. CDR3 sequence (DNA): TGCAGCGTTGGGTCTAGGTTAGGGACTGGCGAGCAGTACTTC. It codes for CSVGSRLGTGEQYF.

The CDR3 loop is CASSLAYSYGYTF. The DNA of the CDR3 is TGCGCCAGCAGCTTGGCTTACAGCTATGGCTACACCTTC. This rearrangement joins TRBV5-1 to TRBJ1-2; D not certain. There are 13 residues in the CDR3. The germline V gene has CDR1 SGHRS and CDR2 YFSETQ. V was cut by 0 bases and J by 4 bases, with 7 bases left in between.

This clone was seen once. The rearrangement uses TRBV19 and TRBJ2-3; D gene uncertain. The V gene's germline CDR1 is LNHDA and CDR2 SQIVND (reference sequence). With 3 bases removed from V and 1 base from J, the gap between germline ends came to 8 bases. The length of the CDR3 is 14 residues. The CDR3 DNA follows: TGTGCCAGTAGTATGGCAGGTCGCACAGATACGCAGTATTTT. It is translated as CASSMAGRTDTQYF.

The V gene is TRBV5-6, the J gene TRBJ2-5, with D possibly TRBD2 on 7 matching bases. This CDR3 has 14 residues. The V gene lost 4 bases and the J gene lost 5 bases, with 15 bases spanning the gap. The germline V gene has CDR1 SGHDT and CDR2 YYEEEE. This chain's CDR3 is CASSLGGAEETQYF. DNA for the CDR3: TGTGCCAGCAGCCTGGGGGGGGCAGAGGAGACCCAGTACTTC.

V is TRBV11-2 and J is TRBJ1-1; tentatively, D is TRBD1 (6 bases). CDR1 is SGHAT and CDR2 is FQNNGV in the germline V gene. The CDR3 loop spans 13 amino acids. Trimming removed 6 bases from V and 1 base from J, with 9 bases in between. In nucleotides, the CDR3 is TGTGCCAGCAGGGAACAGGGGAACACTGAAGCTTTCTTT. Translated, it gives CASREQGNTEAFF.

J is TRBJ1-2 and V is TRBV5-6, with D uncertain. Deletions cut 0 bases from V and 4 bases from J, with 10 bases between. The CDR3 runs 14 residues. The V gene's germline CDR1 is SGHDT and CDR2 YYEEEE. The CDR3 bases are TGTGCCAGCAGCTTGGTGGTCCGGGGCTATGGCTACACCTTC. It yields the protein CASSLVVRGYGYTF.

The chain carries TRBV25-1 and TRBJ2-2, with 11 bases that match TRBD1. Germline CDR1 MGHDK, CDR2 SYGVNS. This CDR3 comprises 15 residues. The trim removed 7 bases at V and 6 bases at J, leaving 7 bases unmatched. The CDR3, as DNA: TGTGCCAGCAAACGGGGACAGGGGGTCGCCGGGGAGCTGTTTTTT. It translates to CASKRGQGVAGELFF.

The chain combines TRBV27 with TRBJ1-5; the D gene is possibly TRBD1 (5 bases). CDR1 MNHEY and CDR2 SMNVEV come from the germline V gene (reference sequence). V dropped 0 bases and J dropped 7 bases, with 13 bases sitting between them. The length of the CDR3 is 15 residues. CDR3 protein: CASSLSRGLGQPQHF. In nucleotides, the CDR3 is TGTGCCAGCAGTTTATCAAGGGGACTCGGACAGCCCCAGCATTTT.